This is a list of T cell receptor beta chains from one sample in a study of Ad26.COV2.S vaccination and SARS-CoV-2 variants. Some clones are missing from TCRdb's copy, which holds only in-frame ones; the method was immunoSEQ multiplex PCR. The table lists some 180,000 clones, around nine tenths of them singletons. The starting material was peripheral blood, obtained after recovery from COVID-19. The source of these receptors is a human donor who had recovered from COVID-19. CDR3s leave out the opening cysteine and the closing phenylalanine or tryptophan. Each record gives: V gene, J gene, CDR3 protein.

v_call: TRBV27
j_call: TRBJ2-7
cdr3_aa: ASSSELREQY

v_call: TRBV12-3/TRBV12-4
j_call: TRBJ1-2
cdr3_aa: ASSVQGREGYT

v_call: TRBV7-8
j_call: TRBJ1-2
cdr3_aa: ASSRDPRGGYT

v_call: TRBV27
j_call: TRBJ2-7
cdr3_aa: ASSPTGAGNEQY

v_call: TRBV2
j_call: TRBJ1-2
cdr3_aa: ASSEKSGRYGYT

v_call: TRBV28
j_call: TRBJ1-4
cdr3_aa: ASSLKTAPNEKLF

v_call: TRBV7-9
j_call: TRBJ1-4
cdr3_aa: ASSFDVEKLF

v_call: TRBV11-2
j_call: TRBJ2-5
cdr3_aa: ASSDRDQETQY

v_call: TRBV5-6
j_call: TRBJ2-5
cdr3_aa: ASSLSGELLTQY

v_call: TRBV19
j_call: TRBJ2-3
cdr3_aa: ASSLGLAPSTDTQY

v_call: TRBV6-5
j_call: TRBJ1-1
cdr3_aa: ASWVPGEAF

v_call: TRBV19
j_call: TRBJ1-1
cdr3_aa: ASSKAETGYTEAF

v_call: TRBV5-1
j_call: TRBJ2-4
cdr3_aa: ASSLWSGEAKNIQY

v_call: TRBV3-1/TRBV3-2
j_call: TRBJ1-4
cdr3_aa: ASSQDPGQGATRREKLF

v_call: TRBV9
j_call: TRBJ2-7
cdr3_aa: ASSDPQQGDRYEQY

v_call: TRBV5-1
j_call: TRBJ2-5
cdr3_aa: ASSPRGQETQY

v_call: TRBV7-9
j_call: TRBJ1-1
cdr3_aa: ASSLNTGIPEAF

v_call: TRBV5-5
j_call: TRBJ2-3
cdr3_aa: ASRGGGGSTDTQY

v_call: TRBV5-1
j_call: TRBJ2-5
cdr3_aa: ASSEAGGDGETQY

v_call: TRBV7-2
j_call: TRBJ2-2
cdr3_aa: ASSLRQAGELF

v_call: TRBV2
j_call: TRBJ1-5
cdr3_aa: ASSVALSPQH

v_call: TRBV7-9
j_call: TRBJ1-2
cdr3_aa: ASSQRQSYGYT

v_call: TRBV2
j_call: TRBJ1-3
cdr3_aa: ASSRGDLGNTIY

v_call: TRBV4-1
j_call: TRBJ1-1
cdr3_aa: ASSPWTRNTEAF

v_call: TRBV2
j_call: TRBJ1-4
cdr3_aa: ATMDGRGDEKLF

v_call: TRBV19
j_call: TRBJ1-4
cdr3_aa: ASSQTGTNEKLF

v_call: TRBV29-1
j_call: TRBJ2-5
cdr3_aa: SVEFPAEGETQY

v_call: TRBV5-1
j_call: TRBJ2-4
cdr3_aa: ASSLGGPARLAKNIQY

v_call: TRBV5-6
j_call: TRBJ2-5
cdr3_aa: ASSLPGQGLSETQY

v_call: TRBV5-1
j_call: TRBJ2-7
cdr3_aa: ASSFALPSYEQY

v_call: TRBV7-2
j_call: TRBJ1-1
cdr3_aa: ASSQPEGRNTEAF

v_call: TRBV5-4
j_call: TRBJ1-4
cdr3_aa: ASSLELRDSEKLF

v_call: TRBV5-1
j_call: TRBJ2-3
cdr3_aa: ASGEDTQY

v_call: TRBV5-1
j_call: TRBJ1-2
cdr3_aa: ASQESGGSLGYT

v_call: TRBV3-1/TRBV3-2
j_call: TRBJ2-7
cdr3_aa: ASSLDSSYEQY